These T cell receptor beta chains were read from a single sample in a study of metastatic and nonmetastatic thyroid tumors. TCRdb ran MiXCR on the PCR reads. The data show about 15,000 clones, about 35% seen once. The specimen sequenced was tumor tissue. The receptors were sampled from a male donor with papillary thyroid cancer or a benign thyroid nodule (not recorded which). Some clones in this sample may be carry-over from other donors' samples. CDR3s leave out the opening cysteine and the closing phenylalanine or tryptophan. Clone size, where shown, is once, few, many, or a class for clones that have expanded.

V	size	J	CDR3
TRBV14	few	TRBJ2-3	ASSQDVTSGLTDTQY
TRBV5-1	once	TRBJ2-7	ASSIIGSDEQY
TRBV20-1	.	TRBJ1-2	SCGSNYGYT
TRBV9	many	TRBJ1-1	ASSVGTGGGTEAF
TRBV28	few	TRBJ2-7	ASSGIGLAGDYEQY
TRBV3-1	.	TRBJ2-2	ASSRRAKGVWELF
TRBV2	.	TRBJ2-2	ASSGLAASVGELF
TRBV7-9	.	TRBJ1-2	GSSTVGYGYT
TRBV28	once	TRBJ1-6	ASRRPGSSYNPPLH
TRBV5-1	.	TRBJ2-6	ASSLAWAPGANVLT
TRBV18	once	TRBJ2-7	ASSPYTDLTYEQY
TRBV5-5	.	TRBJ1-2	ASSSGTGRYGYT
TRBV28	many	TRBJ2-1	ASRVSAGEQF
TRBV13	many	TRBJ2-7	ASSLLSYEQY
TRBV20-1	many	TRBJ2-1	SARARTSGGHNEQF
TRBV13	.	TRBJ1-6	ASSAPGDRGDSPLH
TRBV28	many	TRBJ1-1	ASSLVDRGEAF
TRBV20-1	.	TRBJ1-2	SANQPPGQGTTAYGYT
TRBV11-1	.	TRBJ2-1	ASSAPRIPDLGEQF
TRBV19	few	TRBJ2-1	ASSEGDEQF
TRBV13	.	TRBJ1-1	ASSLSMGTGGIAPRWTEAF
TRBV28	few	TRBJ1-3	ASSFSLGVSGNTIY
TRBV20-1	.	TRBJ2-1	SARAAGGPSLSQF
TRBV11-1	.	TRBJ2-7	ASISGGSIWTYEQY
TRBV13	.	TRBJ2-7	SSGKPGQPYEQY
TRBV3-1	large	TRBJ2-1	ASSQHPSEQF
TRBV10-3	.	TRBJ1-2	AIRQEGQPYT
TRBV11-3	many	TRBJ2-1	ASSFGDPGGNEQF
TRBV28	medium-sized	TRBJ1-6	ASREDRDSPLH
TRBV6-2/TRBV6-3	few	TRBJ1-5	ASSHLGGLGNQPQH
TRBV18	.	TRBJ2-3	ASSQDYLSTDTQY
TRBV5-6	many	TRBJ2-6	ASSFRVSGANVLT
TRBV6-1	.	TRBJ1-2	ASNVSPQGGNYGYT
TRBV5-1	.	TRBJ1-1	ASSPYRGGLNTEAF
TRBV2	.	TRBJ2-5	ASSDRGRARETQY
TRBV6-1	few	TRBJ1-1	ASSDRQGRSTEAL
TRBV10-2	many	TRBJ1-2	ASSSGQGHYGYT
TRBV5-1	many	TRBJ2-3	ASSLEQITDTQY
TRBV4-1	.	TRBJ2-1	ASSQEVRAFYNEQF
TRBV2	many	TRBJ1-1	ASSRAGAMNTEAF
TRBV6-1	.	TRBJ2-7	ASRPPGTGKYEQY
TRBV5-1	many	TRBJ2-3	ASKLQGLADTQY
TRBV28	.	TRBJ2-7	ASSLDRGQSRSYEQY
TRBV6-1	.	TRBJ2-1	ASSDTGEVDEQF
TRBV6-1	few	TRBJ2-2	ASSFTVSLGAV
TRBV4-2	.	TRBJ2-7	ASSQENSGAYEQY
TRBV13	medium-sized	TRBJ1-2	ASSRGRGGVLSYT